The T cell receptor beta chain under discussion was sequenced for a study of shared clonotypes between healthy human individuals. About this clone: Antigen: not known. The same CDR3 can be traced to other DNA sequences in this sample.

Study outcomes and limitations: Sampling covered nothing but blood. Tissue TCR repertoires likely differ from those found in blood.

Only in-frame clones appear in the TCRdb table, and some are missing; sequencing was by immunoSEQ multiplex PCR. The sample records about 2.1 million clones, about 93% being singletons. Looked up from germline, CDR1 is ENHRY and CDR2 is SYGVKD. This CDR3 is built from 13 residues. Trimming left V 5 bases short and J 2 bases short, with 10 bases between. Naivety among CD8 cells was defined by CD45RO negativity and positive CCR7 selection, thereby excluding terminally differentiated effector memory CD45RA+ cells. The source is a man between 18 and 29 years old in good health. Some clones in this sample may be carry-over from other donors' samples. Material for sequencing was naive CD8+ T cells from PBMCs. The chain combines TRBV10-3 with TRBJ2-7; D ambiguous. The CDR3 bases are TGTGCCATCAGTCCGGGCGGCACCTACGAGCAGTACTTC. This encodes CAISPGGTYEQYF.